Each of the 20 T cell receptor beta chains below was sequenced from the same sample in a study of cytomegalovirus exposure and HLA in healthy donors. The PCR had 60 Vbeta and 13 Jbeta primers. Measured with immunoSEQ multiplex PCR; TCRdb has only the in-frame clones, and not every one. Counted here are under 200,000 clones, about 77% occurring once; the ten biggest clones make up roughly 7.4%. The sequencing sample was made of PBMCs. These receptors originate from a male donor in good health and CMV-seropositive.

V and J are TRBV30 and TRBJ1-6; D uncertain. Germline V gene sequence: CDR1 GTSNPN, CDR2 SVGIG (reference sequence). The V and J ends lost 8 bases and 0 bases respectively, with 11 bases between them. The CDR3 covers 14 residues. The CDR3 DNA is TGTGCCGCTCGAAAGAGCTCCTATAATTCACCCCTCCACTTT. Protein: CAARKSSYNSPLHF. Full variable domain (rest looked up from reference TRBV30 and TRBJ1-6): SQTIHQWPATLVQPVGSPLSLECTVEGTSNPNLYWYRQAAGRGLQLLFYSVGIGQISSEVPQNLSASRPQDRQFILSSKKLLLSDSGFYLCAARKSSYNSPLHFGNGTRLTVT.

V and J are TRBV14 and TRBJ1-1; D remains unclear. The germline V gene has CDR1 SGHDN and CDR2 FVKESK. V lost 4 bases and J 3 bases, leaving 15 bases between the germline ends. CDR3 size: 15 residues. The CDR3 sequence is CASSPFLTLDTEAFF. CDR3 nucleotide sequence: TGTGCCAGCAGCCCTTTCTTAACTTTGGACACTGAAGCTTTCTTT.

This clone was recorded only once. The chain uses TRBV7-3 and TRBJ2-1; 9 nucleotides align to TRBD1. The V segment lost 3 bases and the J segment 0 bases; nucleotides outside the gene matches: 0. Looked up from germline, CDR1 is SGHTA and CDR2 is FQGTGA. The length of the CDR3 is 15 residues. The CDR3 protein is CASSLDRGSYNEQFF. CDR3 in DNA: TGTGCCAGCAGCTTGGACAGGGGCTCCTACAATGAGCAGTTCTTC.

This clone was seen a single time. This rearrangement joins TRBV30 to TRBJ2-5, with 7 bases matching TRBD1. After removal of 3 bases from V and 2 bases from J, the junction contained 3 bases not matched to a gene. This CDR3 has 13 residues. CDR1 and CDR2 from the germline V gene are GTSNPN and SVGIG (reference sequence). CDR3 DNA sequence: TGTGCCTGGAGGAGGGACAGTCAAGAGACCCAGTACTTC. Its protein product is CAWRRDSQETQYF.

The chain joins TRBV2 to TRBJ2-5; TRBD2 matches at 15 bases. The CDR3 length is 17 residues. Germline values: CDR1 SNHLY, CDR2 FYNNEI. Trimming took 6 bases from V and 5 from J; bases not matched to a gene: 10. CDR3 loop: CASRRTSGGARGETQYF. In DNA form, the CDR3 reads TGTGCCAGCAGGAGGACTAGCGGGGGGGCTCGGGGGGAGACCCAGTACTTC.

This clone showed up just once. V gene TRBV5-6 combines with J gene TRBJ2-5, with D possibly TRBD2 on 5 matching bases. The DNA end is a closer match to TRBJ2-7, so the J assignment may be wrong. CDR1 is SGHDT and CDR2 is YYEEEE in the germline V gene. CDR3 length: 17 residues. As DNA, the CDR3 is TGTGCCAGCAGCTTGTCTGGCGGATACGACTACTCCTACGAGCAGTACTTC. Protein: CASSLSGGYDYSYEQYF.

The J gene is TRBJ2-1, the V gene TRBV30; TRBD2 aligns across 8 bases. Germline assignment: CDR1 GTSNPN and CDR2 SVGIG (reference sequence). The CDR3 runs to 13 residues. Germline trimming cut 8 bases from V and 8 bases from J; bases unmatched to any gene: 11. The CDR3 loop is CALRGGGFDEQFF. As DNA, the CDR3 is TGTGCCCTCCGGGGGGGCGGTTTCGATGAGCAGTTCTTC. Variable domain in full (rest from reference TRBV30 and TRBJ2-1): SQTIHQWPATLVQPVGSPLSLECTVEGTSNPNLYWYRQAAGRGLQLLFYSVGIGQISSEVPQNLSASRPQDRQFILSSKKLLLSDSGFYLCALRGGGFDEQFFGPGTRLTVL.

The chain has TRBV12-5 and TRBJ1-1; D possibly corresponds to TRBD1 (5 bases). The CDR3 contains 11 residues. Per germline, CDR1 LGHNT and CDR2 FRNRAP. V lost 9 bases and J lost 8, with 13 bases in between. The CDR3: CASGSGVEAFF. The CDR3 nucleotides read TGTGCTAGCGGATCGGGGGTAGAAGCTTTCTTT.

This chain uses TRBV19 with TRBJ1-5; tentative D call: TRBD1 (6 bases). The germline CDR1 and CDR2 sequences are LNHDA and SQIVND (reference sequence). The CDR3 extends over 13 amino acids. The V gene lost 9 bases and the J gene lost 4 bases, with 13 bases spanning the gap. Here the CDR3 reads CASQQGLNQPQHF. In DNA, the CDR3 is TGTGCCAGCCAACAGGGCCTTAATCAGCCCCAGCATTTT.

The gene calls are TRBV9 and TRBJ2-2; D remains ambiguous. This CDR3 contains 13 residues. The V end was cut by 2 bases, the J end by 4 bases, with 6 bases between. Germline CDR1 SGDLS, CDR2 YYNGEE. The CDR3 nucleotides read TGTGCCAGCAGCGTCGACACCACCGGGGAGCTGTTTTTT. Translating gives CASSVDTTGELFF. The whole variable domain, remainder taken from reference TRBV9 and TRBJ2-2, is DSGVTQTPKHLITATGQRVTLRCSPRSGDLSVYWYQQSLDQGLQFLIQYYNGEERAKGNILERFSAQQFPDLHSELNLSSLELGDSALYFCASSVDTTGELFFGEGSRLTVL.

This chain links TRBV4-2 with TRBJ2-4, with a weak D call TRBD2 (7 bases). Trimming removed 0 bases at V and 4 bases at J, with 13 bases between. Germline-derived CDR1 and CDR2 are LGHNA and YNFKEQ. CDR3 size: 16 residues. The CDR3 DNA follows: TGTGCCAGCAGCCAAGAGTACGGGGGGCCTAAAAACATTCAGTACTTC. Translating it yields CASSQEYGGPKNIQYF.

This clone was observed a single time. The chain uses TRBV11-2 and TRBJ1-1; D is unresolved. Germline V gene data show CDR1 as SGHAT and CDR2 as FQNNGV. The ends were cut back, 1 base at V and 6 bases at J, with 3 bases in the middle. The CDR3 is 11 residues long. CDR3 sequence (DNA): TGTGCCAGCAGCTTAGGGCCTGAAGCTTTCTTT. Protein sequence: CASSLGPEAFF. Using reference TRBV11-2 and TRBJ1-1 for the parts outside the CDR3, the full variable domain is EAGVAQSPRYKIIEKRQSVAFWCNPISGHATLYWYQQILGQGPKLLIQFQNNGVVDDSQLPKDRFSAERLKGVDSTLKIQPAKLEDSAVYLCASSLGPEAFFGQGTRLTVV.

This rearrangement joins TRBV10-1 to TRBJ2-2; D is uncertain. Trimming cost V 2 bases and J 0 bases, with 10 bases left between them. This CDR3 spans 16 amino acids. The V gene's germline CDR1 is WNHNN and CDR2 SYGVQD (reference sequence). The CDR3 DNA reads TGCGCCAGCAGTGAGGCGAGAGGCGCGAACACCGGGGAGCTGTTTTTT. Translated, it gives CASSEARGANTGELFF.

The chain couples TRBV7-9 to TRBJ1-5; D gene unclear. The CDR3 spans 14 residues. Germline CDR1 SEHNR, CDR2 FQNEAQ (reference sequence). V was shortened by 5 bases and J by 4 bases, with 12 bases between the two germline ends. CDR3 in amino acids: CASSPGGRNQPQHF. The DNA for the CDR3 is TGTGCCAGCAGCCCCGGCGGGAGAAATCAGCCCCAGCATTTT.

This clone was observed a few times. The chain employs TRBV5-1 and TRBJ1-2; no clear D gene. The CDR3 is made up of 14 amino acids. Per the germline V gene, CDR1 is SGHRS and CDR2 is YFSETQ. With 7 bases removed from V and 7 bases from J, the gap between germline ends came to 20 bases. CDR3 residues: CASRSFREQSGYTF. CDR3 sequence (DNA): TGCGCCAGCCGCTCTTTCCGTGAACAGAGTGGCTACACCTTC.

The chain couples TRBV11-2 to TRBJ2-7, with D unclear. Trimming stripped 5 bases from V and 6 bases from J, with 11 bases between. The CDR3 extends over 12 amino acids. CDR1 and CDR2 from the germline V gene are SGHAT and FQNNGV. The CDR3 region has the DNA TGTGCCAGCAGCGCACCAGCGACCGAGCAGTACTTC. Translating gives CASSAPATEQYF. Combining the CDR3 with reference TRBV11-2 and TRBJ2-7 gives the whole variable domain EAGVAQSPRYKIIEKRQSVAFWCNPISGHATLYWYQQILGQGPKLLIQFQNNGVVDDSQLPKDRFSAERLKGVDSTLKIQPAKLEDSAVYLCASSAPATEQYFGPGTRLTVT.

This sequence joins TRBV14 and TRBJ2-3; 12 bases agree with TRBD2. Germline lookup yields CDR1 SGHDN and CDR2 FVKESK. V lost 0 bases to trimming and J lost 0 bases; unmatched junction nucleotides: 10. This CDR3 is 20 amino acids long. CDR3 protein: CASSQDPSGGALRSTDTQYF. The DNA of the CDR3 is TGTGCCAGCAGCCAAGATCCTAGCGGGGGGGCCCTGCGTAGCACAGATACGCAGTATTTT.

The chain combines TRBV29-1 with TRBJ2-2; possible D gene TRBD1, 5 bases. CDR3 length equals 13 residues. Trimming took 3 bases from V and 3 from J, leaving 8 bases between them. Per germline, CDR1 SQVTM and CDR2 ANQGSEA. The CDR3 protein is CSVEGQDTGELFF. DNA for the CDR3: TGCAGCGTTGAGGGGCAGGACACCGGGGAGCTGTTTTTT.

In DNA form, the CDR3 reads TGTGCCAGCAGCTTGGGACAGGGGGCCAACGAGCAGTACTTC. This translates into CASSLGQGANEQYF. V gene TRBV7-8 combines with J gene TRBJ2-7, with 12 bases that match TRBD1. Per the germline V gene, CDR1 is SGHVS and CDR2 is FQNEAQ. The CDR3 is 14 residues long. V shed 3 bases, J shed 5 bases, and the junction held 2 bases outside the gene matches.

V is TRBV5-1 and J is TRBJ1-6, with D tentatively TRBD1 (5 bases). V lost 4 bases to trimming and J lost 10 bases, with 24 bases between them. Germline CDR1 SGHRS, CDR2 YFSETQ. The CDR3 extends over 17 amino acids. CDR3 in DNA: TGCGCCAGCAGCCCAGGACCGGCTCCCAATCGGGGGTCACCCCTCCACTTT. This translates into CASSPGPAPNRGSPLHF.